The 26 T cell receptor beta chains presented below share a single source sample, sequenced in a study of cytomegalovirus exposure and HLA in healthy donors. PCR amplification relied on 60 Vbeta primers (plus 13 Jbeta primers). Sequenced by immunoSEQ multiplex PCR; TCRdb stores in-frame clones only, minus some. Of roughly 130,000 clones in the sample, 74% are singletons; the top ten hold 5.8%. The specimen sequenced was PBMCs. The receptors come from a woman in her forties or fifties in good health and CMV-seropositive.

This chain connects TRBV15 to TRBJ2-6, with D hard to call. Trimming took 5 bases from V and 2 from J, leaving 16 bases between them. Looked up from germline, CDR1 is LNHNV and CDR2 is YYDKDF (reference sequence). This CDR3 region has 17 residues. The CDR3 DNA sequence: TGTGCCACCAGCTCAAACGTGAGGATTACTGGGGCCAACGTCCTGACTTTC. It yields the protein CATSSNVRITGANVLTF.

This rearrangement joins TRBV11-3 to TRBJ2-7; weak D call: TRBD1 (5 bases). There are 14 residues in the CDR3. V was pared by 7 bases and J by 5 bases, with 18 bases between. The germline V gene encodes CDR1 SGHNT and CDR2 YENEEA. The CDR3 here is CASTESRASHEQYF. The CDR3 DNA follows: TGTGCCAGCACGGAATCCAGGGCTTCCCACGAGCAGTACTTC.

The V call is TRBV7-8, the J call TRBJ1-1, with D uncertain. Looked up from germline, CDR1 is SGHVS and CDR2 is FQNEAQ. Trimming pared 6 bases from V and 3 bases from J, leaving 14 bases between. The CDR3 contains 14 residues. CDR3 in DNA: TGTGCCAGCAGGGTCGGAGGGAGGGACACTGAAGCTTTCTTT. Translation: CASRVGGRDTEAFF.

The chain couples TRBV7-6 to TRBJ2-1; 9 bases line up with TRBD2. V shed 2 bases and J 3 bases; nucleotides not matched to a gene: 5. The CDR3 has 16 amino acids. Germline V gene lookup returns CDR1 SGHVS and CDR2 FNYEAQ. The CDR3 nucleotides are TGTGCCAGCAGCTTAAGCGGGGGGAGCTTCTACAATGAGCAGTTCTTC. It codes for CASSLSGGSFYNEQFF.

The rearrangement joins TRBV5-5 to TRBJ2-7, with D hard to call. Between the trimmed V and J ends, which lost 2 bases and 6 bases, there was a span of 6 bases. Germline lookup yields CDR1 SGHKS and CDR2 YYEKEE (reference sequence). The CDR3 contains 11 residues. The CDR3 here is CASSLLSEQYF. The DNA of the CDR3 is TGTGCCAGCAGCTTACTCTCCGAGCAGTACTTC.

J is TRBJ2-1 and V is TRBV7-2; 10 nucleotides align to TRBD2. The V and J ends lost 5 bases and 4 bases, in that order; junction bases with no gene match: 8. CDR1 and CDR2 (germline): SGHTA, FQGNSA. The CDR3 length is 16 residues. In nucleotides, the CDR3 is TGTGCCAGCAGCGAAGAAGTTAGCGGGGGGTACAATGAGCAGTTCTTC. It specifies CASSEEVSGGYNEQFF.

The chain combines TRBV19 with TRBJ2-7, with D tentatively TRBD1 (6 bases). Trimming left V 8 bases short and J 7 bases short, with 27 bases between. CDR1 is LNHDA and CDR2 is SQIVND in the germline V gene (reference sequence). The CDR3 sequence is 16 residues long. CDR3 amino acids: CASRSFTGPTRGEQYF. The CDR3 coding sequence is TGTGCCAGTCGAAGTTTTACGGGACCTACGAGGGGGGAGCAGTACTTC.

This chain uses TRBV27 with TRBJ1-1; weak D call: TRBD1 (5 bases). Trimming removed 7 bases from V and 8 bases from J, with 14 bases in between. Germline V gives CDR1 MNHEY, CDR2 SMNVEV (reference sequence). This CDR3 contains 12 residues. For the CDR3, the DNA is TGTGCCAGCACGACGGGGGGGGTAGAAGCTTTCTTT. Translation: CASTTGGVEAFF.

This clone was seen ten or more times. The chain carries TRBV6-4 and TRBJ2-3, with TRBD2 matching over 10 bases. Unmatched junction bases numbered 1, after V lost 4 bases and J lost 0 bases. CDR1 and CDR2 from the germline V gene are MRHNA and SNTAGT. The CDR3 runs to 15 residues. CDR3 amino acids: CASSATSGSTDTQYF. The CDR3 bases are TGTGCCAGCAGTGCGACTAGCGGGAGCACAGATACGCAGTATTTT.

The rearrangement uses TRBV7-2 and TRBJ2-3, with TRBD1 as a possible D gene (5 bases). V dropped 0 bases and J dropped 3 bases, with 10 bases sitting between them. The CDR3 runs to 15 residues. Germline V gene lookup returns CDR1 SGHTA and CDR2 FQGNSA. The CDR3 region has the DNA TGTGCCAGCAGCTTAGCGGGGCGGACAACAGATACGCAGTATTTT. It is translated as CASSLAGRTTDTQYF.

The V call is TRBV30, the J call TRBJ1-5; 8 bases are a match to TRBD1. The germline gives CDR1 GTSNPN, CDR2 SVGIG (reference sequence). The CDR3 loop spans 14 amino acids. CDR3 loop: CAYQGAGSNQPQHF. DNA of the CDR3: TGTGCGTATCAGGGGGCTGGTAGCAATCAGCCCCAGCATTTT.

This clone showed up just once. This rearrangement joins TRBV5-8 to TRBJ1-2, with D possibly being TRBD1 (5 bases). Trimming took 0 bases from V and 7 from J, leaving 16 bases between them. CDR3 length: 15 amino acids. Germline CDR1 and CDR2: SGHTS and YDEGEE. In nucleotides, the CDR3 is TGTGCCAGCAGCTTGGACAGGCCGTTAGGGGTTGGCTACACCTTC. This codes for CASSLDRPLGVGYTF.

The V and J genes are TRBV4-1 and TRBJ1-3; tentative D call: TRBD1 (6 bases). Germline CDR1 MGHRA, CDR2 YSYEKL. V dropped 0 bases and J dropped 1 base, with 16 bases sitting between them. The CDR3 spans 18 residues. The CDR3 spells CASSQEGEGGRSGNTIYF. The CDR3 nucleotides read TGCGCCAGCAGCCAAGAGGGAGAAGGGGGTAGGTCTGGAAACACCATATATTTT.

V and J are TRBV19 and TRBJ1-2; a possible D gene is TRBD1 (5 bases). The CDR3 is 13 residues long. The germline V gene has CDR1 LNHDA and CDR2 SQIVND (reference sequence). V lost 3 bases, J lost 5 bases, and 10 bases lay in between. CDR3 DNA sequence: TGTGCCAGTAGTATTCTAGACAGATATGGCTACACCTTC. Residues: CASSILDRYGYTF.

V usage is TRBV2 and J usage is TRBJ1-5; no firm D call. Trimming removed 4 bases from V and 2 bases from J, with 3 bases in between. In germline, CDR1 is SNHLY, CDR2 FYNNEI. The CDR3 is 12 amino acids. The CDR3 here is CASSAGNQPQHF. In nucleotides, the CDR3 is TGTGCCAGCAGTGCGGGCAATCAGCCCCAGCATTTT.

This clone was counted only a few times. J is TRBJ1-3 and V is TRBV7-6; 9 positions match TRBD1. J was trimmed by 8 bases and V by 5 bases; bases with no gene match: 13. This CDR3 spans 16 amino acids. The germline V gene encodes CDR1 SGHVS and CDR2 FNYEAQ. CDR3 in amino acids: CASSLNRDRVLDTIYF. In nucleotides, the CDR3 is TGTGCCAGCAGCCTCAACCGGGACAGGGTTTTAGACACCATATATTTT.

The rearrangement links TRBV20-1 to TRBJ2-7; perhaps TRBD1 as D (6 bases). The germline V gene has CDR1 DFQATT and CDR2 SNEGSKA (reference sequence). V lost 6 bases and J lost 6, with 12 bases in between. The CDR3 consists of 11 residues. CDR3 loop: CSAQQGGEQYF. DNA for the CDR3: TGCAGTGCCCAACAGGGCGGCGAGCAGTACTTC.

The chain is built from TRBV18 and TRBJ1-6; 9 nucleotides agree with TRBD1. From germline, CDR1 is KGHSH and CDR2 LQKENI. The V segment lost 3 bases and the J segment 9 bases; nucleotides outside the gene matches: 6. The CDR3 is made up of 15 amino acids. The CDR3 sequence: CASSPGQGTGSPLHF. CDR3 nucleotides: TGTGCCAGCTCACCGGGACAGGGAACCGGTTCACCCCTCCACTTT. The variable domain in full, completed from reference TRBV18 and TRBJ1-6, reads NAGVMQNPRHLVRRRGQEARLRCSPMKGHSHVYWYRQLPEEGLKFMVYLQKENIIDESGMPKERFSAEFPKEGPSILRIQQVVRGDSAAYFCASSPGQGTGSPLHFGNGTRLTVT.

The chain's CDR3 is CASSLDPSTGELFF. DNA for the CDR3: TGTGCCAGCAGCTTAGATCCCAGCACCGGGGAGCTGTTTTTT. The chain links TRBV11-2 to TRBJ2-2, with no clear D. The CDR3 has 14 residues. In germline, CDR1 is SGHAT, CDR2 FQNNGV. With 0 bases removed from V and 4 bases from J, the gap between germline ends came to 6 bases.

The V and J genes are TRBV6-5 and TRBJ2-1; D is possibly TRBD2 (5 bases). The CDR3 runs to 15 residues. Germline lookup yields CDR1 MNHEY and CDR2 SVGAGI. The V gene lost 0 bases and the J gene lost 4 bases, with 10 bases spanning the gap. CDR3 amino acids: CASSYSLGRYNEQFF. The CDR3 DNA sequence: TGTGCCAGCAGTTACTCCTTAGGGAGATACAATGAGCAGTTCTTC.

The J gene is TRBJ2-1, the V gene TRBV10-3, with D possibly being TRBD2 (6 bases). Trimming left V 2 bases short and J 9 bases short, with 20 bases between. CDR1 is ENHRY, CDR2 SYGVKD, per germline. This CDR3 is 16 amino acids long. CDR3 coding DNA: TGTGCCATCAGTGAGGTTTCCAGGGCCCTCGGGGGTGAGCAGTTCTTC. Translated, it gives CAISEVSRALGGEQFF.

CDR3 DNA sequence: TGTGCCAGCAGGCCCCAGGTCGCCAGCATGAACACTGAAGCTTTCTTT. Translation: CASRPQVASMNTEAFF. The V and J genes are TRBV4-2 and TRBJ1-1; no definite D call. Per the germline V gene, CDR1 is LGHNA and CDR2 is YNFKEQ. The V gene lost 6 bases and the J gene lost 0 bases, with 17 bases spanning the gap. This CDR3 spans 16 amino acids.

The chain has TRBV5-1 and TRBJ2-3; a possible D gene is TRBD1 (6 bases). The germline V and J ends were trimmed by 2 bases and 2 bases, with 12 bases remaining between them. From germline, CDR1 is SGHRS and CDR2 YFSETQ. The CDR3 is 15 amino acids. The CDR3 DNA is TGCGCCAGCAGCTTCGACAGGACGGCCACAGATACGCAGTATTTT. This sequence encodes CASSFDRTATDTQYF.

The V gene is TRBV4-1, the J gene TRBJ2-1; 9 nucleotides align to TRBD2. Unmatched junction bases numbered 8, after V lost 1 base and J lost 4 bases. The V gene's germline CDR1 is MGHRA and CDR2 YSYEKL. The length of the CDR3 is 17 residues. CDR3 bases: TGCGCCAGCAGCCAAGGAGGCGGGGGGGCCAGGTACAATGAGCAGTTCTTC. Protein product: CASSQGGGGARYNEQFF.

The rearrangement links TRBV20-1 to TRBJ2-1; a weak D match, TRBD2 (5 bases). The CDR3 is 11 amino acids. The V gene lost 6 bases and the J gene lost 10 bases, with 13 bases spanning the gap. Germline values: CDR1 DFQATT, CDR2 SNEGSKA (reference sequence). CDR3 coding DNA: TGCAGTGCCCCACTAGGGTGGGAGCAGTTCTTC. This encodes CSAPLGWEQFF.

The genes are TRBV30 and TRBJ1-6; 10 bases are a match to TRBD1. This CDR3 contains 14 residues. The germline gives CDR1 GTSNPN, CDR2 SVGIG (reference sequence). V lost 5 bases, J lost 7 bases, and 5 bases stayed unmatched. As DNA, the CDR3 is TGTGCCTGGCGGACAGGGGGGGCGAATTCACCCCTCCACTTT. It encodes CAWRTGGANSPLHF. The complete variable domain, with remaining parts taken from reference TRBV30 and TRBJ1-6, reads SQTIHQWPATLVQPVGSPLSLECTVEGTSNPNLYWYRQAAGRGLQLLFYSVGIGQISSEVPQNLSASRPQDRQFILSSKKLLLSDSGFYLCAWRTGGANSPLHFGNGTRLTVT.